This TCR beta chain was sequenced for a study of T cell responses to AZD1222 COVID-19 vaccine. TCRdb keeps only in-frame clones here, not all; method: immunoSEQ multiplex PCR. Seen here are approximately 52,000 clones, about nine tenths observed once, and the top ten hold less than 3.5%. The CDR3 sequence is 12 residues long. Trimming removed 5 bases from V and 8 bases from J, with 11 bases in between. From germline, CDR1 is SGHTS and CDR2 YDEGEE. The source of this sequence is an adult who received the AZD1222 COVID-19 vaccine. This chain uses TRBV5-8 with TRBJ2-1, with a tentative D call TRBD1 (5 bases). The specimen was peripheral blood, collected 28 days after the second AZD1222 dose. The chain's CDR3 is CASRPGHYEQFF. In DNA, the CDR3 is TGTGCCAGCAGGCCCGGACATTATGAGCAGTTCTTC.